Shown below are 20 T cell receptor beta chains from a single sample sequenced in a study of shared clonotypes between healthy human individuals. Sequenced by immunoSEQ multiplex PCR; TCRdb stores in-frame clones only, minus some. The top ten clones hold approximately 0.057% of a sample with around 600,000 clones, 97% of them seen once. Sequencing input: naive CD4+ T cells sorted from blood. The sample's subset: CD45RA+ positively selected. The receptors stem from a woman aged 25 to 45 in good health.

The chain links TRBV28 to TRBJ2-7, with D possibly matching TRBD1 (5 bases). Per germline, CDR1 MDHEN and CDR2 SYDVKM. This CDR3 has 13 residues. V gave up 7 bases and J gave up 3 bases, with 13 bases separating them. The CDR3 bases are TGTGCCAGCAAGGGGTCCGTCGGCTACGAGCAGTACTTC. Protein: CASKGSVGYEQYF.

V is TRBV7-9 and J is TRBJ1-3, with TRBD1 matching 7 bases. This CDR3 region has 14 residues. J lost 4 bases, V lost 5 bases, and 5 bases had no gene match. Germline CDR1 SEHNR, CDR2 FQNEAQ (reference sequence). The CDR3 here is CASSPQGYGNTIYF. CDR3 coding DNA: TGTGCCAGCAGCCCACAGGGGTACGGAAACACCATATATTTT.

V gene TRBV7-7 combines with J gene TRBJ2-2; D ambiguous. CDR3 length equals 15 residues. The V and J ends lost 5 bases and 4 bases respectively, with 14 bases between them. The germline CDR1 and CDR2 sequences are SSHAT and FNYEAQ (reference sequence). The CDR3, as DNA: TGTGCCAGCAGCCCCCTGGCCACCCCCACCGGGGAGCTGTTTTTT. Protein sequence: CASSPLATPTGELFF. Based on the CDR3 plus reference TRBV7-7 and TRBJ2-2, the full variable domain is GAGVSQSPRYKVTKRGQDVTLRCDPISSHATLYWYQQALGQGPEFLTYFNYEAQPDKSGLPSDRFSAERPEGSISTLTIQRTEQRDSAMYRCASSPLATPTGELFFGEGSRLTVL.

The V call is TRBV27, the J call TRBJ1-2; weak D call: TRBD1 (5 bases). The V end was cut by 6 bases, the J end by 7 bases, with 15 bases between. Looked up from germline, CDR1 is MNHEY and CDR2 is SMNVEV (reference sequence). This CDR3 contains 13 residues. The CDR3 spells CASRGEGTVGYTF. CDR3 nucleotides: TGTGCCAGCAGGGGGGAGGGGACTGTTGGCTACACCTTC.

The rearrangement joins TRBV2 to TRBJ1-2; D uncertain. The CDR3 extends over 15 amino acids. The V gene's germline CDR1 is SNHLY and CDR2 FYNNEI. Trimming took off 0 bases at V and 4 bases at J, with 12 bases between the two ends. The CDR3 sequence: CASSEARGLTYGYTF. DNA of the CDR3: TGTGCCAGCAGTGAAGCGCGAGGACTGACCTATGGCTACACCTTC. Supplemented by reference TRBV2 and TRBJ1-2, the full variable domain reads EPEVTQTPSHQVTQMGQEVILRCVPISNHLYFYWYRQILGQKVEFLVSFYNNEISEKSEIFDDQFSVERPDGSNFTLKIRSTKLEDSAMYFCASSEARGLTYGYTFGSGTRLTVV.

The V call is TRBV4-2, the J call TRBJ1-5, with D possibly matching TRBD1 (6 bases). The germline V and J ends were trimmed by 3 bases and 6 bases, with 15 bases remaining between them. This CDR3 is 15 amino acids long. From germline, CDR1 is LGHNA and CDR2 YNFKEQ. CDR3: CASSQNRDRSQPQHF. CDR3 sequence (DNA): TGTGCCAGCAGCCAGAACAGGGATAGGAGTCAGCCCCAGCATTTT.

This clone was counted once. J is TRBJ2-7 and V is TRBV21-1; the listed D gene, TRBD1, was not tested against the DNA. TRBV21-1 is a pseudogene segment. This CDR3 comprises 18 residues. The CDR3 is CASSRTGALYGSSYEQYF. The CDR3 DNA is TGTGCCAGCAGCCGGACAGGGGCCCTCTATGGGAGCTCCTACGAGCAGTACTTC.

In DNA, the CDR3 is TGTGCCAGCAGTTCCCCCAGGGGTCGGAGAACTGAAGCTTTCTTT. Protein: CASSSPRGRRTEAFF. The V gene is TRBV6-5, the J gene TRBJ1-1; weak D call: TRBD1 (6 bases). V was trimmed by 4 bases and J by 5 bases, leaving 17 bases between them. In germline, CDR1 is MNHEY, CDR2 SVGAGI. The CDR3 covers 15 residues.

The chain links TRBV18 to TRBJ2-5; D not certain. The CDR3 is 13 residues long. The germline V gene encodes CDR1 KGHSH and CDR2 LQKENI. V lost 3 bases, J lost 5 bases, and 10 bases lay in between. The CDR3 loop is CASSPRSGETQYF. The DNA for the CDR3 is TGTGCCAGCTCACCCAGGAGTGGGGAGACCCAGTACTTC.

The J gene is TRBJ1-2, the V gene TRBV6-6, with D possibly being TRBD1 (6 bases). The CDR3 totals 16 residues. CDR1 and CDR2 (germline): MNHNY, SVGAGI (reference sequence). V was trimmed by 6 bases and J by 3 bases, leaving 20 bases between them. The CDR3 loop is CASRWLRGQSHYGYTF. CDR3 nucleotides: TGTGCCAGCAGATGGCTCCGGGGGCAGTCCCACTATGGCTACACCTTC.

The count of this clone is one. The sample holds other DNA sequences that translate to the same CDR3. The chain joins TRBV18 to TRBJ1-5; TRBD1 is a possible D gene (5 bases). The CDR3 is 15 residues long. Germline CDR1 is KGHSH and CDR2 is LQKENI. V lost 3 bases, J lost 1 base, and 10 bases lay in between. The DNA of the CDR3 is TGTGCCAGCTCACCCCAGGGCGGCAGCAATCAGCCCCAGCATTTT. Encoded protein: CASSPQGGSNQPQHF.

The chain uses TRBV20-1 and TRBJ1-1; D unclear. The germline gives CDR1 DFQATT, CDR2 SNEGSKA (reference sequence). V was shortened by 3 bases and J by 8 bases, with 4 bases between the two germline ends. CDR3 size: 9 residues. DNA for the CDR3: TGCAGTGCTAGGACCGAAGCTTTCTTT. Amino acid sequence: CSARTEAFF.

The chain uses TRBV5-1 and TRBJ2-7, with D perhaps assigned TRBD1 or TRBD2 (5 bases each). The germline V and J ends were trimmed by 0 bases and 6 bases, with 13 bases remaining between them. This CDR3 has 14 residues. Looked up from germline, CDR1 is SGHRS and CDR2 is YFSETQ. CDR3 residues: CASSLDRGDAEQYF. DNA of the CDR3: TGCGCCAGCAGCTTGGACAGAGGGGACGCCGAGCAGTACTTC.

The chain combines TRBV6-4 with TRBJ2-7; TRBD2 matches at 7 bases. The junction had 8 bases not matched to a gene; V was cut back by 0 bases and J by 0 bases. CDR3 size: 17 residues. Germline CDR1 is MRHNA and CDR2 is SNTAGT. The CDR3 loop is CASSDSVLAEISYEQYF. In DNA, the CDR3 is TGTGCCAGCAGTGACTCTGTGCTAGCGGAGATCTCCTACGAGCAGTACTTC.

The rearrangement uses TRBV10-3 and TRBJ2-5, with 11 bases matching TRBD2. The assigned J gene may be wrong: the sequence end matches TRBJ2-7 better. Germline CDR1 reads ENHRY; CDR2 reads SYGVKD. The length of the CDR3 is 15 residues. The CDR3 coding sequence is TGTGCCATCAGTGCGACTAGCGGGAACCTTTACGAGCAGTACTTC. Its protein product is CAISATSGNLYEQYF.

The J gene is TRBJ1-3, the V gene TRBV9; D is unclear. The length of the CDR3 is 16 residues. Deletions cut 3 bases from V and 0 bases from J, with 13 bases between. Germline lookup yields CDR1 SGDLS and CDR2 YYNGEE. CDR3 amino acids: CASSAGRRSSGNTIYF. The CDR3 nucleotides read TGTGCCAGCAGCGCCGGACGGAGAAGCTCTGGAAACACCATATATTTT.

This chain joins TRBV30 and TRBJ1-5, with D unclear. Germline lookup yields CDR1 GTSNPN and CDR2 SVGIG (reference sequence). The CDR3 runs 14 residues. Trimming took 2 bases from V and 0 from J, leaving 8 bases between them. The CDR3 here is CAWSRENSNQPQHF. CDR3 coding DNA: TGTGCCTGGAGTCGAGAAAATAGCAATCAGCCCCAGCATTTT.

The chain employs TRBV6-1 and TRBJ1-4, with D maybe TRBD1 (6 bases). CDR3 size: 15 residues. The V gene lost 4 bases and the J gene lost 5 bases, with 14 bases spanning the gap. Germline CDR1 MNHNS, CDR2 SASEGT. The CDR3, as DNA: TGTGCCAGCAGTGTAGGGGGGCTGTGGAATGAAAAACTGTTTTTT. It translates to CASSVGGLWNEKLFF.

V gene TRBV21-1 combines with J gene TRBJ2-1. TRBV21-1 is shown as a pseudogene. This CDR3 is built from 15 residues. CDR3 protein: CASSKMLASVNEQFF. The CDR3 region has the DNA TGTGCCAGCAGCAAAATGCTCGCGTCAGTCAATGAGCAGTTCTTC.

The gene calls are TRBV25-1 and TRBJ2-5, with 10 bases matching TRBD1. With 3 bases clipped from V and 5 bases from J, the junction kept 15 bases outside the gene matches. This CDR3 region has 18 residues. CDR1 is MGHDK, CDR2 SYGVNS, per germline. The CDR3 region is CASSDRGAGQGFWETQYF. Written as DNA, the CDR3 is TGTGCCAGCAGTGATAGGGGGGCGGGACAGGGGTTTTGGGAGACCCAGTACTTC.